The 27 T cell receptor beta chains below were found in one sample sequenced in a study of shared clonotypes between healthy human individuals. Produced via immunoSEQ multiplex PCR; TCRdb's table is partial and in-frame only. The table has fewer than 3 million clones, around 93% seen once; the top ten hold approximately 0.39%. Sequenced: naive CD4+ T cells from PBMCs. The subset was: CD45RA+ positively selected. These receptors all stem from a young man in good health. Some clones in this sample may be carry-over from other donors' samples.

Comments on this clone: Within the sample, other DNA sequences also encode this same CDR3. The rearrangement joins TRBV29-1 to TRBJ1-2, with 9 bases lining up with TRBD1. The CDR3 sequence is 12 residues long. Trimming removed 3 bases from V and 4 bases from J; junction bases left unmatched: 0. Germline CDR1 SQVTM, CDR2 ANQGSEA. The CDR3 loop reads CSVEDRGYGYTF. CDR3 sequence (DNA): TGCAGCGTTGAGGACAGGGGCTATGGCTACACCTTC.

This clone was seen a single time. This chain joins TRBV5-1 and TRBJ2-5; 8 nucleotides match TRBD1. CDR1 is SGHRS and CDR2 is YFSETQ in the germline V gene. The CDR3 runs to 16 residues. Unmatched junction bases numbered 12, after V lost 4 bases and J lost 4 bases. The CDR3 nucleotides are TGCGCCAGCAGCCCGGAAGGGCAGGGGGCAGGAGAGACCCAGTACTTC. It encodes CASSPEGQGAGETQYF.

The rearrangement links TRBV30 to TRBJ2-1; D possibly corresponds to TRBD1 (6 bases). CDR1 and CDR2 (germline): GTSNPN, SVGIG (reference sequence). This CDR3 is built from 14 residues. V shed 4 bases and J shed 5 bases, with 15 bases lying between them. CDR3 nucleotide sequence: TGTGCCTGGACCCGGCAGGGGCGAGACAATGAGCAGTTCTTC. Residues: CAWTRQGRDNEQFF. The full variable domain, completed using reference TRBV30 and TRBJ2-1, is SQTIHQWPATLVQPVGSPLSLECTVEGTSNPNLYWYRQAAGRGLQLLFYSVGIGQISSEVPQNLSASRPQDRQFILSSKKLLLSDSGFYLCAWTRQGRDNEQFFGPGTRLTVL.

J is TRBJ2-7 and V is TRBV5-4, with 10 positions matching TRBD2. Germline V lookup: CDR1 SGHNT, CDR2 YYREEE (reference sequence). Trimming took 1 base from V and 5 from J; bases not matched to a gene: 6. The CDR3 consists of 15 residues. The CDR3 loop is CASSLSGRAGNEQYF. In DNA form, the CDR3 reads TGTGCCAGCAGCTTGAGCGGGAGGGCCGGTAACGAGCAGTACTTC.

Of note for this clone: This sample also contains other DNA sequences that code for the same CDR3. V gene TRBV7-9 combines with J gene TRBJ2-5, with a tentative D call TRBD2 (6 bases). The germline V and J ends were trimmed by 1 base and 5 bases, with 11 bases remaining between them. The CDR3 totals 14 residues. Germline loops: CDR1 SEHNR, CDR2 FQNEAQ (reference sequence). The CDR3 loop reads CASSLGLAEETQYF. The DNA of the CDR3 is TGTGCCAGCAGCTTAGGTTTAGCGGAGGAGACCCAGTACTTC. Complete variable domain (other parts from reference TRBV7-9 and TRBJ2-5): DTGVSQNPRHKITKRGQNVTFRCDPISEHNRLYWYRQTLGQGPEFLTYFQNEAQLEKSRLLSDRFSAERPKGSFSTLEIQRTEQGDSAMYLCASSLGLAEETQYFGPGTRLLVL.

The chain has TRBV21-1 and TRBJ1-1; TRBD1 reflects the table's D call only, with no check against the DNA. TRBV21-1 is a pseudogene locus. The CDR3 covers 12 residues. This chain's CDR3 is CARTGTVTEAFF. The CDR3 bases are TGTGCCCGCACCGGGACAGTAACTGAAGCTTTCTTT.

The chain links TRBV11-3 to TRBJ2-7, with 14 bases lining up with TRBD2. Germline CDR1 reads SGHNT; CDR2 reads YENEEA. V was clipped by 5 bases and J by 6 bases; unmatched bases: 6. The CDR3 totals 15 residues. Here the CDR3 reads CASSDPGLAGGEQYF. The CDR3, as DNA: TGTGCCAGCAGCGACCCAGGACTAGCGGGAGGCGAGCAGTACTTC.

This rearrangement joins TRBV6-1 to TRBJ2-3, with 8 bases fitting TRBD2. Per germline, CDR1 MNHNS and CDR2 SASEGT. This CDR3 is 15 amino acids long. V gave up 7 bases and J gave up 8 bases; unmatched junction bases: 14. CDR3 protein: CASKSSGATPGTQYF. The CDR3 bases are TGTGCCAGCAAGAGTAGCGGGGCCACCCCGGGTACGCAGTATTTT.

CDR3 DNA sequence: TGCGCCAGCAGGAGGGGACAGGGGACGAACACCGGGGAGCTGTTTTTT. Translated, it gives CASRRGQGTNTGELFF. The gene calls are TRBV5-1 and TRBJ2-2, with 10 nucleotides matching TRBD1. The length of the CDR3 is 16 residues. Trimming at V came to 5 bases and at J to 0 bases, leaving 4 bases not matched to a gene. The germline V gene encodes CDR1 SGHRS and CDR2 YFSETQ.

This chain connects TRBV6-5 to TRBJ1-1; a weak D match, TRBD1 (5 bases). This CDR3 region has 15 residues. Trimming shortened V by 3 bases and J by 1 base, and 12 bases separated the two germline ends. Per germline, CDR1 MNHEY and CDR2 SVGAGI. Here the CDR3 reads CASSYGALGNTEAFF. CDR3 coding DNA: TGTGCCAGCAGTTATGGGGCGCTCGGGAACACTGAAGCTTTCTTT.

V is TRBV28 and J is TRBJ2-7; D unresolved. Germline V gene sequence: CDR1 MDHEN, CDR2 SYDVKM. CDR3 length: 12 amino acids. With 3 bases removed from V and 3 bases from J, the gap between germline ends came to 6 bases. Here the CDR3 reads CASSFGFYEQYF. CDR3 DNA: TGTGCCAGCAGTTTCGGCTTCTACGAGCAGTACTTC.

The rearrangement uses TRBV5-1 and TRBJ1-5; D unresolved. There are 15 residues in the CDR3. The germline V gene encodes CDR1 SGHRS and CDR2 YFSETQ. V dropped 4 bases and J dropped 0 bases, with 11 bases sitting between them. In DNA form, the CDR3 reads TGCGCCAGCAGCCCCAGAATTAATAGCAATCAGCCCCAGCATTTT. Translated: CASSPRINSNQPQHF.

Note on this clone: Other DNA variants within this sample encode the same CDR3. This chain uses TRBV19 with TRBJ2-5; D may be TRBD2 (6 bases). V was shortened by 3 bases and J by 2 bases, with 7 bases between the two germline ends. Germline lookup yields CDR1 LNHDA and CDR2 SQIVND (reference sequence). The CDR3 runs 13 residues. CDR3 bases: TGTGCCAGTAGTATGGGGAGGCAAGAGACCCAGTACTTC. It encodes CASSMGRQETQYF.

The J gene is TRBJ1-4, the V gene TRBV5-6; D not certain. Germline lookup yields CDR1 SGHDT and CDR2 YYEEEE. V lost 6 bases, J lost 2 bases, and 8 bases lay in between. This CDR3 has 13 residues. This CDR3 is CASKTITNEKLFF. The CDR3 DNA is TGTGCCAGCAAGACCATCACTAATGAAAAACTGTTTTTT.

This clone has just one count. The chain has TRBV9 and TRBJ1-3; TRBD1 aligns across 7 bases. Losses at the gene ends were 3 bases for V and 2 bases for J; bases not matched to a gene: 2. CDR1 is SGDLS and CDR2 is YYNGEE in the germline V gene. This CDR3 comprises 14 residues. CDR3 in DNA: TGTGCCAGCAGCGCCGACAGGGCTGGAAACACCATATATTTT. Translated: CASSADRAGNTIYF. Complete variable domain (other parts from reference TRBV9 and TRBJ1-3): DSGVTQTPKHLITATGQRVTLRCSPRSGDLSVYWYQQSLDQGLQFLIQYYNGEERAKGNILERFSAQQFPDLHSELNLSSLELGDSALYFCASSADRAGNTIYFGEGSWLTVV.

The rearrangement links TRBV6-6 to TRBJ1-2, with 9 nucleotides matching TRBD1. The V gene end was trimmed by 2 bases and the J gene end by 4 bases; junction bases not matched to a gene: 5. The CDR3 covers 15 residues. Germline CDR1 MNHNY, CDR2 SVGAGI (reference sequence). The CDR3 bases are TGTGCCAGCAGTTACGGACAGGGGTCAACCTATGGCTACACCTTC. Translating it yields CASSYGQGSTYGYTF.

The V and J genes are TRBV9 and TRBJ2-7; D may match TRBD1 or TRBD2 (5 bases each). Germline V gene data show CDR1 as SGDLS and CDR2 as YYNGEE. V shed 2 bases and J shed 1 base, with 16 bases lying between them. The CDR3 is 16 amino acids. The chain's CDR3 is CASSVGGAPRSYEQYF. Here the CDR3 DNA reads TGTGCCAGCAGCGTTGGGGGAGCCCCCAGATCCTACGAGCAGTACTTC.

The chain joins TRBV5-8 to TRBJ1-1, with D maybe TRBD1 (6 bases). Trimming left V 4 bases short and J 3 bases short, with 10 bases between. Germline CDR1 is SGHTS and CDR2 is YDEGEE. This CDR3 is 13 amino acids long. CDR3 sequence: CASSLGQYTEAFF. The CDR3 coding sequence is TGTGCCAGCAGCCTTGGACAGTACACTGAAGCTTTCTTT.

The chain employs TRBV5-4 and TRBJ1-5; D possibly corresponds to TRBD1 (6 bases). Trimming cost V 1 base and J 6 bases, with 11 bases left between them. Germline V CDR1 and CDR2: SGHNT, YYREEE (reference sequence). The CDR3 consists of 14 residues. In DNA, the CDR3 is TGTGCCAGCAGCTTGTGGGGGCAGACTCAGCCCCAGCATTTT. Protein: CASSLWGQTQPQHF.

The DNA for the CDR3 is TGTGCCAGCAGGCCCGAACGGGGCAGGGAGACCCAGTACTTC. This translates into CASRPERGRETQYF. V usage is TRBV7-9 and J usage is TRBJ2-5; D assignment may be TRBD1 or TRBD2 (5 bases each). Germline V gene sequence: CDR1 SEHNR, CDR2 FQNEAQ (reference sequence). The germline V and J ends were trimmed by 6 bases and 5 bases, with 16 bases remaining between them. This CDR3 has 14 residues.

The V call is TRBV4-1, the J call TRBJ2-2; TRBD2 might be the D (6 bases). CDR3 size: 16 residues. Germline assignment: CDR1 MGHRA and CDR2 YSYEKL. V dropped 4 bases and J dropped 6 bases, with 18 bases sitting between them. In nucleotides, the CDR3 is TGCGCCAGCAGCCGACCCAGCGGGCCGGTTCCCGGGGAGCTGTTTTTT. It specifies CASSRPSGPVPGELFF.

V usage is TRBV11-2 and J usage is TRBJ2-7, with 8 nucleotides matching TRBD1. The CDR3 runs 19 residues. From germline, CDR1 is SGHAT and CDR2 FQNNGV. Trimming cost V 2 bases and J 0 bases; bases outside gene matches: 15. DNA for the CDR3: TGTGCCAGCAGCTTAAGACCCCACTTCGGGGACAGGCCCTCCTACGAGCAGTACTTC. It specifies CASSLRPHFGDRPSYEQYF.

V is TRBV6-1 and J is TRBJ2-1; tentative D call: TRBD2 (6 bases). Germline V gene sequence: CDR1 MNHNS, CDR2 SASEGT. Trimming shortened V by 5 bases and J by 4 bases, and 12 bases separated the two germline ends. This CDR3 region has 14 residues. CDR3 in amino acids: CASSPERAYNEQFF. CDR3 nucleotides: TGTGCCAGCAGTCCTGAGCGGGCATACAATGAGCAGTTCTTC.

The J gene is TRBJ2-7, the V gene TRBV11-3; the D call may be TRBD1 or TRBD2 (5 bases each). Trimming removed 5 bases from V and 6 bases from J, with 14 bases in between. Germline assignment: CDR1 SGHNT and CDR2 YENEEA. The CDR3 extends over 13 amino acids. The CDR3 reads CASSTDPRGEQYF. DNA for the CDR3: TGTGCCAGCAGCACGGACCCGAGGGGCGAGCAGTACTTC. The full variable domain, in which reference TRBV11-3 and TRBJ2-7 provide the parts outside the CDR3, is EAGVVQSPRYKIIEKKQPVAFWCNPISGHNTLYWYLQNLGQGPELLIRYENEEAVDDSQLPKDRFSAERLKGVDSTLKIQPAELGDSAVYLCASSTDPRGEQYFGPGTRLTVT.

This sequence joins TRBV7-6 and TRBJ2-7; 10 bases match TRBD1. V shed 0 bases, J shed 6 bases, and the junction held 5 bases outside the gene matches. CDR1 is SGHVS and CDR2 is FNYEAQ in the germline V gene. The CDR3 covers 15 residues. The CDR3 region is CASSLAGQGQTEQYF. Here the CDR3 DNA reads TGTGCCAGCAGCTTAGCGGGACAGGGGCAAACCGAGCAGTACTTC. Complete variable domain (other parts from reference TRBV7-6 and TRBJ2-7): GAGVSQSPRYKVTKRGQDVALRCDPISGHVSLYWYRQALGQGPEFLTYFNYEAQQDKSGLPNDRFSAERPEGSISTLTIQRTEQRDSAMYRCASSLAGQGQTEQYFGPGTRLTVT.

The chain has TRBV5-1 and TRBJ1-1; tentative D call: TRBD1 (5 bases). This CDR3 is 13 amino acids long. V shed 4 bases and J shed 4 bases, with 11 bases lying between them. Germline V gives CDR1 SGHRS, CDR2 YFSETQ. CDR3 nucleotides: TGCGCCAGCAGCGGAGGGACTCTCACTGAAGCTTTCTTT. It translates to CASSGGTLTEAFF.

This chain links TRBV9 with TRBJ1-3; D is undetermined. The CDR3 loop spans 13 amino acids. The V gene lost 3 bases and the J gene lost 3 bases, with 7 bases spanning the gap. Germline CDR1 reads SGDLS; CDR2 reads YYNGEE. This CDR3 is CASSGSLGNTIYF. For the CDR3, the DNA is TGTGCCAGCAGCGGCAGTCTTGGAAACACCATATATTTT.